This T cell receptor beta chain was sequenced during a study of Tregs in tolerant kidney transplant recipients. Study context: After B cell culture, CD4+CD8-CD25+CD127- and CD4+CD8-4-1BB+CD40L- cells were sorted. Sorting of CD4+CD25+CD127- cells followed approximately three-day belatacept mixed lymphocyte reactions, sometimes with roughly 5-day graft donor restimulation. Recipient cells were told from donor cells by antibody staining.

Study-level findings and limits: Findings come from small patient numbers and require larger validation.

Remarks on this clone: The antigen is not known.

V lost 0 bases to trimming and J lost 6 bases, with 12 bases between them. This CDR3 contains 16 residues. CDR1 MNHNY and CDR2 SVGAGI come from the germline V gene (reference sequence). Using immunoSEQ multiplex PCR, the repertoire was profiled, and TCRdb retains in-frame clones only, with some absent. The sample has under 13,000 clones, roughly 89% seen once. The sample consisted of Tregs from blood cultured with allogeneic cells, taken before the transplant. This TCR was recovered from a human patient who received a combined kidney and bone marrow transplant. The V gene is TRBV6-6, the J gene TRBJ1-6, with D perhaps matching TRBD1 (5 bases). CDR3 protein: CASSYSRGRANSPLHF. The CDR3 DNA sequence: TGTGCCAGCAGTTACTCGAGGGGCAGAGCTAATTCACCCCTCCACTTT.